A selection of T cell receptor beta chains follows, all from one sample in a study of T-cell memory formation after mild COVID-19. TCRdb re-analysed the 5' RACE reads in MiXCR, keeping a single row per CDR3 protein. The profile shows approximately 50,000 distinct CDR3 sequences, around 12% of them singletons. The sequencing input was PBMCs or a T cell subset sorted from them (not recorded which). These receptors were collected from a man aged 18 to 35 who had mild COVID-19 (a few samples of this study predate the infection). Cell type and time point are not known. Each CDR3 is given with its conserved first and last residue. A D gene is named only where the DNA matches it firmly. The size entry is marked missing in some rows and otherwise reads once, few, many or a size class.

D: NA
V: TRBV5-1
size: few
J: TRBJ1-1
DNA: TGCGCCAGCAGCTTGTACGGTATGAACACTGAAGCTTTCTTT
CDR3: CASSLYGMNTEAFF

D: NA
V: TRBV6-1
size: once
J: TRBJ1-5
DNA: TGTGCCAGCAGTGAAGATCCAGACAATAGCAATCAGCCCCAGCATTTT
CDR3: CASSEDPDNSNQPQHF

D: NA
V: TRBV3-1
size: NA
J: TRBJ1-2
DNA: TGTGCCAGCAGTCAGCCTCTCAGGGGTTCCTCGTATGGCTACACCTTC
CDR3: CASSQPLRGSSYGYTF

D: NA
V: TRBV9
size: many
J: TRBJ1-5
DNA: TGTGCCCTAACCCGGACAAATCAGCCCCAGCATTTT
CDR3: CALTRTNQPQHF

D: NA
V: TRBV24-1
size: NA
J: TRBJ2-3
DNA: TGTGCCACCAGTGATTTCGGGGGCCCGGGGACAGATACGCAGTATTTT
CDR3: CATSDFGGPGTDTQYF

D: NA
V: TRBV5-4
size: NA
J: TRBJ2-7
DNA: TGTGCCAGCAGGTTGGGGGCCGAGCAGTACTTC
CDR3: CASRLGAEQYF

D: NA
V: TRBV12-5
size: once
J: TRBJ2-5
DNA: TGTGCTAGTGGTTTGGTAGGCGCAGAGACCCAGTACTTC
CDR3: CASGLVGAETQYF

D: NA
V: TRBV7-2
size: many
J: TRBJ2-2
DNA: TGTGCCAGCAGTCCAACCAAACAGGGTACGAGCACCGGGGAGCTGTTTTTT
CDR3: CASSPTKQGTSTGELFF

D: NA
V: TRBV5-7
size: few
J: TRBJ2-4
DNA: TGTGCCAGGAGGGGTTTAGCCAAAAACATTCAGTACTTC
CDR3: CARRGLAKNIQYF

D: NA
V: TRBV9
size: many
J: TRBJ2-3
DNA: TGTGCCAGCAGCGTAGCTCAGGTTACAGATACGCAGTATTTT
CDR3: CASSVAQVTDTQYF

D: TRBD1
V: TRBV14
size: NA
J: TRBJ1-1
DNA: TGTGCCAGCAGCGACTACAGGGGCGCGAACACTGAAGCTTTCTTT
CDR3: CASSDYRGANTEAFF

D: NA
V: TRBV5-5
size: few
J: TRBJ2-7
DNA: TGTCTTCGGAGGGTCTCCTACGAGCAGTACTTC
CDR3: CLRRVSYEQYF

D: NA
V: TRBV29-1
size: many
J: TRBJ1-5
DNA: TGCAGCGTTTCTCGCGGGACCGCGAAGGGGGACCAGCCCCAGCATTTT
CDR3: CSVSRGTAKGDQPQHF

D: NA
V: TRBV15
size: NA
J: TRBJ2-1
DNA: TGTGCCACCAGCAGAGACCGTTATGAGCAGTTCTTC
CDR3: CATSRDRYEQFF

D: NA
V: TRBV2
size: NA
J: TRBJ1-5
DNA: TGTGCCAGCAGGGTAGAGGGCAATCAGCCCCAGCATTTT
CDR3: CASRVEGNQPQHF

D: NA
V: TRBV6-5
size: few
J: TRBJ2-7
DNA: TGTGCCAGCACTTCATCCCGGGGGACCTACGAGCAGTACTTC
CDR3: CASTSSRGTYEQYF

D: NA
V: TRBV5-1
size: NA
J: TRBJ1-1
DNA: TGCGCCAGCAGCTTGACGGGGCAGGACACTGAAGCTTTCTTT
CDR3: CASSLTGQDTEAFF

D: TRBD2
V: TRBV5-4
size: many
J: TRBJ2-7
DNA: TGTGCCAGCAGCTTTGGTAGCGGGGGGCCGAGCTCCTACGAGCAGTACTTC
CDR3: CASSFGSGGPSSYEQYF

D: NA
V: TRBV12-3/TRBV12-4
size: many
J: TRBJ1-2
DNA: TGTGCCAGCAGTTTCACTAACTATGGCTACACCTTC
CDR3: CASSFTNYGYTF

D: NA
V: TRBV7-2
size: few
J: TRBJ1-1
DNA: TGTGCCAGCAGCTCGATGGCGGGAGGGGTCACTGAAGCTTTCTTT
CDR3: CASSSMAGGVTEAFF

D: TRBD2
V: TRBV12-3/TRBV12-4
size: many
J: TRBJ2-7
DNA: TGTGCCAGCAGCCGAGGGACTAGCGGGGGCTACGAGCAGTACTTC
CDR3: CASSRGTSGGYEQYF

D: TRBD1
V: TRBV5-1
size: NA
J: TRBJ1-1
DNA: TGCGCCAGCAGAGACGACAGGGATTGGGGCACTGAAGCTTTCTTT
CDR3: CASRDDRDWGTEAFF